What follows are 4 T cell receptor beta chains derived from one specimen sequenced in a study of radiation and T cells in renal cell carcinoma. The protocol was immunoSEQ multiplex PCR, while the TCRdb copy is restricted to in-frame clones and leaves out a portion. The profile covers about 49,000 clones, with approximately 83% appearing a single time and 25% to 35% taken by the ten largest. Time point denoted: baseline pretreatment blood. Treatment in this sample: 15 Gy SBRT to primary tumor, nephrectomy 4 weeks later. The sequencing used blood, collected from a patient whose treatment included radiotherapy and nephrectomy. These receptors were taken from a woman aged 70-85 years with renal cell carcinoma.

This chain links TRBV6-6 with TRBJ2-1; 11 bases agree with TRBD2. After removal of 7 bases from V and 8 bases from J, the junction contained 10 bases not matched to a gene. CDR3 length: 15 residues. Germline V gene sequence: CDR1 MNHNY, CDR2 SVGAGI (reference sequence). Here the CDR3 DNA reads TGTGCCAGCACCTATAGCGGGAGGGGGATGCATGAGCAGTTCTTC. Translated, it gives CASTYSGRGMHEQFF.

The V gene is TRBV10-3, the J gene TRBJ2-1; 10 positions agree with TRBD2. After removal of 0 bases from V and 6 bases from J, the junction contained 2 bases not matched to a gene. Germline V gives CDR1 ENHRY, CDR2 SYGVKD. The length of the CDR3 is 15 residues. CDR3 DNA sequence: TGTGCCATCAGTGAGTCGTCTAGCGGGAGCAATGAGCAGTTCTTC. Residues: CAISESSSGSNEQFF.

The chain has TRBV2 and TRBJ2-5, with 13 bases fitting TRBD2. The CDR3 runs to 15 residues. The junction had 7 bases not matched to a gene; V was cut back by 7 bases and J by 5 bases. Per the germline V gene, CDR1 is SNHLY and CDR2 is FYNNEI. The DNA for the CDR3 is TGTGCCAGCACTAAGGGACTAGCGGGATCGGAGACCCAGTACTTC. Amino acid sequence: CASTKGLAGSETQYF.

CDR3 in amino acids: CASSYSAGIGEKLFF. The CDR3, as DNA: TGTGCCAGCAGTTACTCTGCCGGGATCGGTGAAAAACTGTTTTTT. The chain joins TRBV6-5 to TRBJ1-4; no firm D call. The CDR3 is 15 residues long. Germline V gene data show CDR1 as MNHEY and CDR2 as SVGAGI. Trimming removed 0 bases at V and 7 bases at J, with 12 bases between.